These 21 T cell receptor beta chains came from one sample sequenced in a study of cytotoxic CD8 clonotypes in ibrutinib-treated CLL. Data came from immunoSEQ multiplex PCR; TCRdb stores just in-frame clones and leaves some out. Among 120,000 to 150,000 clones, 60% to 85% were seen once, and the ten largest hold less than 30%. This specimen was PBMCs, taken after 12 months of ibrutinib treatment. The receptors were gathered from a human donor with chronic lymphocytic leukemia.

This clone was seen only once. This sequence joins TRBV6-1 and TRBJ1-2; D unclear. The germline V and J ends were trimmed by 7 bases and 5 bases, with 20 bases remaining between them. The CDR3 is 15 residues long. Germline V gene data show CDR1 as MNHNS and CDR2 as SASEGT. In DNA form, the CDR3 reads TGTGCCAGCACGGGGTGGGCAGCCGCGGGGTATGGCTACACCTTC. This encodes CASTGWAAAGYGYTF.

The rearrangement links TRBV27 to TRBJ2-5; D unclear. CDR3 size: 15 residues. Germline assignment: CDR1 MNHEY and CDR2 SMNVEV (reference sequence). Between the trimmed V and J ends, which lost 3 bases and 1 base, there was a span of 12 bases. CDR3 DNA: TGTGCCAGCAGTTTTGTTAATGAGTTCCAAGAGACCCAGTACTTC. Amino acid sequence: CASSFVNEFQETQYF.

The V gene is TRBV30, the J gene TRBJ2-3, with a tentative D call TRBD2 (5 bases). V gave up 4 bases and J gave up 0 bases, with 14 bases separating them. This CDR3 is built from 15 residues. CDR1 is GTSNPN and CDR2 is SVGIG in the germline V gene (reference sequence). CDR3 sequence: CAWILGRTSTDTQYF. The CDR3 DNA follows: TGTGCCTGGATTTTAGGGCGGACTAGCACAGATACGCAGTATTTT.

This rearrangement joins TRBV28 to TRBJ1-5; D call uncertain. The CDR3 extends over 12 amino acids. The germline CDR1 and CDR2 sequences are MDHEN and SYDVKM. The ends were cut back, 2 bases at V and 7 bases at J, with 6 bases in the middle. The CDR3 bases are TGTGCCAGCAGTTTAAGCCAGCAGCCCCAGCATTTT. Its translation: CASSLSQQPQHF.

This chain links TRBV28 with TRBJ2-1, with 13 bases lining up with TRBD2. This CDR3 spans 14 amino acids. Germline-derived CDR1 and CDR2 are MDHEN and SYDVKM. J gave up 11 bases and V 6 bases, and 7 bases lay outside the gene matches. The CDR3 reads CASSKTSGGPKQFF. CDR3 bases: TGTGCCAGCAGCAAGACTAGCGGGGGGCCGAAGCAGTTCTTC.

The gene calls are TRBV18 and TRBJ1-6, with D uncertain. Germline loops: CDR1 KGHSH, CDR2 LQKENI. The CDR3 sequence is 13 residues long. V was clipped by 2 bases and J by 7 bases, with 6 bases between them. The CDR3 DNA follows: TGTGCCAGCTCACCAGGGCAGAATTCACCCCTCCACTTT. Its translation is CASSPGQNSPLHF.

The chain uses TRBV7-2 and TRBJ1-5; D uncertain. The germline gives CDR1 SGHTA, CDR2 FQGNSA. The germline V and J ends were trimmed by 2 bases and 1 base, with 9 bases remaining between them. The CDR3 extends over 15 amino acids. Here the CDR3 DNA reads TGTGCCAGCAGCTTACGACACACGAGCAATCAGCCCCAGCATTTT. Its protein product is CASSLRHTSNQPQHF. The whole variable domain, remainder taken from reference TRBV7-2 and TRBJ1-5, is GAGVSQSPSNKVTEKGKDVELRCDPISGHTALYWYRQSLGQGLEFLIYFQGNSAPDKSGLPSDRFSAERTGGSVSTLTIQRTQQEDSAVYLCASSLRHTSNQPQHFGDGTRLSIL.

The chain links TRBV15 to TRBJ2-7; 13 positions match TRBD2. Looked up from germline, CDR1 is LNHNV and CDR2 is YYDKDF (reference sequence). The CDR3 is made up of 15 amino acids. V trimming: 3 bases; J trimming: 3 bases; junction bases outside the gene matches: 2. The CDR3 DNA sequence: TGTGCCACCAGCAGCGGGACTAGCGGGAACTACGAGCAGTACTTC. Its translation is CATSSGTSGNYEQYF.

About this clone itself: Distinct nucleotide sequences in the sample also encode this CDR3. V usage is TRBV18 and J usage is TRBJ2-7, with unresolved D. Germline V gene data show CDR1 as KGHSH and CDR2 as LQKENI. This CDR3 comprises 12 residues. Trimming shortened V by 3 bases and J by 3 bases, and 6 bases separated the two germline ends. The CDR3, as DNA: TGTGCCAGCTCACCCCCAAGCTACGAGCAGTACTTC. Protein: CASSPPSYEQYF.

The chain has TRBV7-9 and TRBJ1-1; 9 nucleotides match TRBD1. The CDR3 covers 16 residues. Trimming at V came to 1 base and at J to 1 base, leaving 4 bases not matched to a gene. Germline V gene sequence: CDR1 SEHNR, CDR2 FQNEAQ (reference sequence). CDR3 sequence reads: CASSLDPGQGNTEAFF. As DNA, the CDR3 is TGTGCCAGCAGCTTAGATCCGGGACAGGGGAACACTGAAGCTTTCTTT.

This clone was observed a single time. The CDR3 reads CATSIGYSNQPQHF. CDR3 nucleotide sequence: TGTGCCACCAGCATAGGTTATAGCAATCAGCCCCAGCATTTT. The gene calls are TRBV15 and TRBJ1-5; D uncertain. V dropped 4 bases and J dropped 0 bases, with 7 bases sitting between them. Germline V gene lookup returns CDR1 LNHNV and CDR2 YYDKDF (reference sequence). CDR3 length: 14 amino acids.

The V call is TRBV6-1, the J call TRBJ1-1, with TRBD1 identical over 7 bases. CDR3 length: 14 amino acids. V was clipped by 7 bases and J by 4 bases; unmatched bases: 9. CDR1 is MNHNS and CDR2 is SASEGT in the germline V gene. CDR3: CASKQQGYGTEAFF. In DNA, the CDR3 is TGTGCCAGCAAACAACAGGGGTATGGCACTGAAGCTTTCTTT.

V and J are TRBV6-1 and TRBJ2-7; 9 bases fit TRBD1. Germline V gene sequence: CDR1 MNHNS, CDR2 SASEGT. J gave up 5 bases and V 10 bases, and 15 bases lay outside the gene matches. The CDR3 is 15 amino acids. DNA of the CDR3: TGTGCCACCTTGAGTCCCGGGACAGGGAGTCACGAGCAGTACTTC. Encoded protein: CATLSPGTGSHEQYF.

The chain links TRBV19 to TRBJ1-1; weak D call: TRBD1 (5 bases). CDR3 length: 13 residues. V was trimmed by 6 bases and J by 4 bases, leaving 12 bases between them. Germline V gene data show CDR1 as LNHDA and CDR2 as SQIVND (reference sequence). Here the CDR3 reads CASSPEGRTEAFF. In DNA, the CDR3 is TGTGCCAGTAGCCCCGAGGGGCGCACTGAAGCTTTCTTT.

The rearrangement uses TRBV6-4 and TRBJ2-2; no clear D. V gave up 4 bases and J gave up 5 bases, with 11 bases separating them. Germline V gives CDR1 MRHNA, CDR2 SNTAGT. The CDR3 contains 14 residues. CDR3 bases: TGTGCCAGCAGTGGCGACTGGGGTACCGGGGAGCTGTTTTTT. Its protein product is CASSGDWGTGELFF.

The rearrangement links TRBV7-2 to TRBJ1-4; D perhaps matches TRBD1 (5 bases). The CDR3 runs 14 residues. The V end lost 4 bases, the J end lost 8 bases, and 14 bases lay between the germline ends. Looked up from germline, CDR1 is SGHTA and CDR2 is FQGNSA. CDR3 bases: TGTGCCAGCAGCTCCAGGGCCGGGAACGAAAAACTGTTTTTT. It yields the protein CASSSRAGNEKLFF.

This chain uses TRBV11-2 with TRBJ2-3, with 9 bases matching TRBD2. CDR3 length: 17 amino acids. With V trimmed by 3 bases and J by 5 bases, 12 bases remained unmatched. Germline lookup yields CDR1 SGHAT and CDR2 FQNNGV. CDR3: CASSLRSLAGWGDTQYF. The CDR3 DNA is TGTGCCAGCAGCTTGAGGTCACTAGCGGGCTGGGGAGATACGCAGTATTTT.

The chain uses TRBV5-1 and TRBJ2-7; TRBD1 is a possible D gene (5 bases). Germline V gives CDR1 SGHRS, CDR2 YFSETQ. The V end lost 2 bases, the J end lost 3 bases, and 9 bases lay between the germline ends. The CDR3 spans 13 residues. The CDR3 region is CASSLGDLYEQYF. The CDR3 DNA is TGCGCCAGCAGCTTAGGGGATCTCTACGAGCAGTACTTC.

The chain couples TRBV4-1 to TRBJ2-5; D gene unclear. The CDR3 runs to 15 residues. CDR1 and CDR2 from the germline V gene are MGHRA and YSYEKL. Trimming stripped 0 bases from V and 1 base from J, with 9 bases between. In nucleotides, the CDR3 is TGCGCCAGCAGCCAAGATGCAGTAGCCCAAGAGACCCAGTACTTC. This translates into CASSQDAVAQETQYF.

The V and J genes are TRBV19 and TRBJ1-2; 7 bases line up with TRBD1. V gave up 7 bases and J gave up 5 bases; unmatched junction bases: 10. Germline CDR1 is LNHDA and CDR2 is SQIVND (reference sequence). The CDR3 is made up of 14 amino acids. DNA of the CDR3: TGTGCCAGTAACCCGGAGGGGGCAAAGTATGGCTACACCTTC. It is translated as CASNPEGAKYGYTF.

This chain joins TRBV7-9 and TRBJ1-6; D is possibly TRBD1 (5 bases). The germline gives CDR1 SEHNR, CDR2 FQNEAQ (reference sequence). This CDR3 is built from 17 residues. Trimming stripped 3 bases from V and 7 bases from J, with 19 bases between. CDR3 sequence: CASSLDPGRAFNSPLHF. The CDR3 nucleotides are TGTGCCAGCAGCTTGGATCCGGGGCGGGCATTCAATTCACCCCTCCACTTT.